This T cell receptor beta chain was recorded in a study of regulatory T cells. At testing, patients were 2 to 39 years old, with reduced naive and increased memory T-cell proportions. The primer mix had 52 TRBV and 13 TRBJ primers. Using immunoSEQ multiplex PCR, the repertoire was profiled, and TCRdb retains in-frame clones only, with some absent. The sample records about 20,000 clones, roughly 93% being singletons. Note on this clone: Its specificity is not known.

Study findings and constraints: In patients, unique TRB V-J pairs were restricted and V/J usage skewed, especially in Tregs. Shannon entropy was nonsignificantly lower in patient CD8+ T cells than control CD8+ cells.

This receptor was obtained from a child aged 2-9 years with CD3G deficiency. Source material: CD8+ T cells sorted from blood.

In DNA form, the CDR3 reads TGTGCCAGCTCACCATTTACGCTCCCTTCCTACAATGAGCAGTTCTTC. It encodes CASSPFTLPSYNEQFF. This chain links TRBV18 with TRBJ2-1; no clear D. Per the germline V gene, CDR1 is KGHSH and CDR2 is LQKENI. The CDR3 extends over 16 amino acids. Trimming shortened V by 2 bases and J by 1 base, and 12 bases separated the two germline ends.